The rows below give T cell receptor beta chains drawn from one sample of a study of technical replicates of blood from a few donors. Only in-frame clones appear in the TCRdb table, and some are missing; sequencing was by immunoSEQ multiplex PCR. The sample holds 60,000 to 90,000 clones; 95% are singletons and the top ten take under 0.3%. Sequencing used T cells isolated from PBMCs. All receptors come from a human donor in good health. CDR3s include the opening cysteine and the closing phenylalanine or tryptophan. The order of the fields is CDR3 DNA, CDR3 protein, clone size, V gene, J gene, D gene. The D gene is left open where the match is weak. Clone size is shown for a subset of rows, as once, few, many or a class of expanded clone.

cdr3_nt: TGTGCCGGAGGGACGGGATCGTCAGAGCAGTACTTC; cdr3_aa: CAGGTGSSEQYF; clone_size: NA; v_call: TRBV28; j_call: TRBJ2-7; d_call: NA
cdr3_nt: TGTGCCTCACAGCAGGTACGCACCGGGGAGCTGTTTTTT; cdr3_aa: CASQQVRTGELFF; clone_size: NA; v_call: TRBV19; j_call: TRBJ2-2; d_call: NA
cdr3_nt: TGTGCCAGGCGGACAGGGAGGGATCAGCCCCAGCATTTT; cdr3_aa: CARRTGRDQPQHF; clone_size: NA; v_call: TRBV6-4; j_call: TRBJ1-5; d_call: TRBD1
cdr3_nt: TGCGCCAGCAGCCCCTGGTCGATCAGAAACACTGAAGCTTTCTTT; cdr3_aa: CASSPWSIRNTEAFF; clone_size: NA; v_call: TRBV4-1; j_call: TRBJ1-1; d_call: NA
cdr3_nt: TGTGCCAGCAGTGGCGAGGAGATCCAGCCCCAGCATTTT; cdr3_aa: CASSGEEIQPQHF; clone_size: NA; v_call: TRBV2; j_call: TRBJ1-5; d_call: NA
cdr3_nt: TGTGCCACCAGCAGGGCGACAGGGGGAGTAACTGAAGCTTTCTTT; cdr3_aa: CATSRATGGVTEAFF; clone_size: NA; v_call: TRBV15; j_call: TRBJ1-1; d_call: TRBD1
cdr3_nt: TGTGCCAGCAGGCCGACAGGGCATGGCTACACCTTC; cdr3_aa: CASRPTGHGYTF; clone_size: NA; v_call: TRBV6-6; j_call: TRBJ1-2; d_call: TRBD1
cdr3_nt: TGTGCCAGCAGCTTAGGACAGGCAACTAATGAAAAACTGTTTTTT; cdr3_aa: CASSLGQATNEKLFF; clone_size: NA; v_call: TRBV7-9; j_call: TRBJ1-4; d_call: NA
cdr3_nt: TGTGCCAGCAGTTACGGTTCCGGGACTGAAGCTTTCTTT; cdr3_aa: CASSYGSGTEAFF; clone_size: NA; v_call: TRBV6-5; j_call: TRBJ1-1; d_call: NA
cdr3_nt: TGTGCCTGGAGTTTGGCGGCGGGGACTGAAGCTTTCTTT; cdr3_aa: CAWSLAAGTEAFF; clone_size: few; v_call: TRBV30; j_call: TRBJ1-1; d_call: NA
cdr3_nt: TGCGCCAGCAGCTTGCGCCAGGCTGTTCAGACTGAAGCTTTCTTT; cdr3_aa: CASSLRQAVQTEAFF; clone_size: NA; v_call: TRBV5-1; j_call: TRBJ1-1; d_call: NA
cdr3_nt: TGCGCCAGCAGCCAAGATCGAGTAGGGGTCGGGTCACCCCTCCACTTT; cdr3_aa: CASSQDRVGVGSPLHF; clone_size: few; v_call: TRBV4-1; j_call: TRBJ1-6; d_call: NA
cdr3_nt: TGTGCCAGCATTAACCTCAAGAGGGACACCGGGGAGCTGTTTTTT; cdr3_aa: CASINLKRDTGELFF; clone_size: NA; v_call: TRBV28; j_call: TRBJ2-2; d_call: NA
cdr3_nt: TGTGCCAGCCGGTGGCGGCGCACAGATACGCAGTATTTT; cdr3_aa: CASRWRRTDTQYF; clone_size: NA; v_call: TRBV6-5; j_call: TRBJ2-3; d_call: NA
cdr3_nt: TGTGCCACCAGCCCTCGGGGCAGGGGGATTCGGGGCTACACCTTC; cdr3_aa: CATSPRGRGIRGYTF; clone_size: NA; v_call: TRBV15; j_call: TRBJ1-2; d_call: TRBD1
cdr3_nt: TGTGCCAGTAGTTTCCTGGGGACAGGTCGGTCCGGTGGCTACACCTTC; cdr3_aa: CASSFLGTGRSGGYTF; clone_size: NA; v_call: TRBV19; j_call: TRBJ1-2; d_call: TRBD1
cdr3_nt: TGTGCCAGCAGTTCCAACACGGGACAGGCCTACAATGAGCAGTTCTTC; cdr3_aa: CASSSNTGQAYNEQFF; clone_size: NA; v_call: TRBV27; j_call: TRBJ2-1; d_call: TRBD1
cdr3_nt: TGTGCCAGCAGCCCCCGATCCGATTCGGGAAACACTGAAGCTTTCTTT; cdr3_aa: CASSPRSDSGNTEAFF; clone_size: NA; v_call: TRBV7-9; j_call: TRBJ1-1; d_call: NA
cdr3_nt: TGTGCCAGCAGTGTCGCCGGACAGGGGGTTGCTGAAGCTTTCTTT; cdr3_aa: CASSVAGQGVAEAFF; clone_size: NA; v_call: TRBV6-1; j_call: TRBJ1-1; d_call: TRBD1
cdr3_nt: TGTGCCAGCAGCCAAACTCTTGGGGAGCATGAAAAACTGTTTTTT; cdr3_aa: CASSQTLGEHEKLFF; clone_size: NA; v_call: TRBV5-4; j_call: TRBJ1-4; d_call: NA
cdr3_nt: TGTGCCTGGAGTGTATCGCAGAGGAGCAATCAGCCCCAGCATTTT; cdr3_aa: CAWSVSQRSNQPQHF; clone_size: NA; v_call: TRBV30; j_call: TRBJ1-5; d_call: NA
cdr3_nt: TGTGCCAGCAGTTTAAGGAGAGGTGGACTCCGACTAGCGTCCTCCTACGAGCAGTACTTC; cdr3_aa: CASSLRRGGLRLASSYEQYF; clone_size: NA; v_call: TRBV27; j_call: TRBJ2-7; d_call: TRBD2
cdr3_nt: TGCGCCAGCAGCTTGAGGGCTAGCGGGAGCTACGAGCAGTACTTC; cdr3_aa: CASSLRASGSYEQYF; clone_size: NA; v_call: TRBV5-1; j_call: TRBJ2-7; d_call: TRBD2
cdr3_nt: TGTGCCAGCGTTTTATTTAGGGGTATGAACACTGAAGCTTTCTTT; cdr3_aa: CASVLFRGMNTEAFF; clone_size: NA; v_call: TRBV2; j_call: TRBJ1-1; d_call: NA
cdr3_nt: TGTGCCAGCAGCGTAGGGGGAGGGGCAGGGGAATATGGCTACACCTTC; cdr3_aa: CASSVGGGAGEYGYTF; clone_size: NA; v_call: TRBV9; j_call: TRBJ1-2; d_call: NA
cdr3_nt: TGTGCCAGCAGCTCTAGGACAGGAGAGCATCTCAACGAGCAGTACTTC; cdr3_aa: CASSSRTGEHLNEQYF; clone_size: NA; v_call: TRBV5-4; j_call: TRBJ2-7; d_call: TRBD1
cdr3_nt: TGTGCCAGCGCCCTAAAAACCACAGGAGAAGAAGCTTTCTTT; cdr3_aa: CASALKTTGEEAFF; clone_size: NA; v_call: TRBV2; j_call: TRBJ1-1; d_call: NA
cdr3_nt: TGTGCCAGTAGTGAGCGCGCTGTCGGCTACACCTTC; cdr3_aa: CASSERAVGYTF; clone_size: NA; v_call: TRBV19; j_call: TRBJ1-2; d_call: NA
cdr3_nt: TGCAGCTCTAAGACAGTGAGCTCCTACAATGAGCAGTTCTTC; cdr3_aa: CSSKTVSSYNEQFF; clone_size: NA; v_call: TRBV29-1; j_call: TRBJ2-1; d_call: NA
cdr3_nt: TGTGCCAGCAGCGTAGACAGTACAGATACGCAGTATTTT; cdr3_aa: CASSVDSTDTQYF; clone_size: NA; v_call: TRBV9; j_call: TRBJ2-3; d_call: NA
cdr3_nt: TGTGCCAGCAGCGGACGTAGCGGGGGCTACGAGCAGTACTTC; cdr3_aa: CASSGRSGGYEQYF; clone_size: once; v_call: TRBV9; j_call: TRBJ2-7; d_call: TRBD2
cdr3_nt: TGTGCCAGCAGCCAAGAGGGAAACAGACAGACCCTCTACGAGCAGTACTTC; cdr3_aa: CASSQEGNRQTLYEQYF; clone_size: NA; v_call: TRBV4-2; j_call: TRBJ2-7; d_call: NA
cdr3_nt: TGTGCCAGCAGCTTGTCAATAGGGACAGGCTACAATGAGCAGTTCTTC; cdr3_aa: CASSLSIGTGYNEQFF; clone_size: NA; v_call: TRBV5-5; j_call: TRBJ2-1; d_call: TRBD1
cdr3_nt: TGTGCCAGCAGCTCGGAGGACAGGCATGAGCAGTTCTTC; cdr3_aa: CASSSEDRHEQFF; clone_size: NA; v_call: TRBV5-4; j_call: TRBJ2-1; d_call: TRBD1
cdr3_nt: TGTGCCAGCATTCGATTCACCGGGACTAGCGGCGATGAGCAGTTCTTC; cdr3_aa: CASIRFTGTSGDEQFF; clone_size: NA; v_call: TRBV28; j_call: TRBJ2-1; d_call: TRBD2
cdr3_nt: TGTGTCAGAAGCTTAGCGCACCAAGCTATAAACTACGAGCAGTACTTC; cdr3_aa: CVRSLAHQAINYEQYF; clone_size: once; v_call: TRBV7-5; j_call: TRBJ2-7; d_call: NA
cdr3_nt: TGCGCCAGCAGCTTGGGACAGGGGATGAACACTGAAGCTTTCTTT; cdr3_aa: CASSLGQGMNTEAFF; clone_size: NA; v_call: TRBV5-1; j_call: TRBJ1-1; d_call: TRBD1
cdr3_nt: TGTGCCAGCAGTGGTACCGGGACAGGGGGAGGCGATCAGCCCCAGCATTTT; cdr3_aa: CASSGTGTGGGDQPQHF; clone_size: NA; v_call: TRBV25-1; j_call: TRBJ1-5; d_call: TRBD1
cdr3_nt: TGCGCCAGCAGCGGGGGACCGGGACAGGGCTCCTACGAGCAGTACTTC; cdr3_aa: CASSGGPGQGSYEQYF; clone_size: NA; v_call: TRBV5-1; j_call: TRBJ2-7; d_call: TRBD1
cdr3_nt: TGTGCCAGCAGCGTGGGCAGCTACACAGATACGCAGTATTTT; cdr3_aa: CASSVGSYTDTQYF; clone_size: NA; v_call: TRBV9; j_call: TRBJ2-3; d_call: NA
cdr3_nt: TGTGCCAGCAGAGTAACAGGAGATCAGCCCCAGCATTTT; cdr3_aa: CASRVTGDQPQHF; clone_size: NA; v_call: TRBV6-1; j_call: TRBJ1-5; d_call: NA
cdr3_nt: TGTGCCAGCAGTGAAGCCCTAGTATGGGACACCTACGAGCAGTACTTC; cdr3_aa: CASSEALVWDTYEQYF; clone_size: NA; v_call: TRBV6-1; j_call: TRBJ2-7; d_call: NA
cdr3_nt: TGTGCCAGCAGCGTAGCTCTAGCGGGGGGGGGACCAGATACGCAGTATTTT; cdr3_aa: CASSVALAGGGPDTQYF; clone_size: NA; v_call: TRBV9; j_call: TRBJ2-3; d_call: TRBD2
cdr3_nt: TGTGCCAGTAGTATAGGGGCTGGCACAGATACGCAGTATTTT; cdr3_aa: CASSIGAGTDTQYF; clone_size: once; v_call: TRBV19; j_call: TRBJ2-3; d_call: NA
cdr3_nt: TGCGCCAGCAGCCAAGTTCCGCGGCTAGCGAATACCGGGGAGCTGTTTTTT; cdr3_aa: CASSQVPRLANTGELFF; clone_size: NA; v_call: TRBV4-1; j_call: TRBJ2-2; d_call: NA
cdr3_nt: TGTGCCAGCACCCCCGGACAAGCCATCTACGAGCAGTACTTC; cdr3_aa: CASTPGQAIYEQYF; clone_size: NA; v_call: TRBV28; j_call: TRBJ2-7; d_call: NA
cdr3_nt: TGCAGCGCCACCGACAGGGGGAACACTGAAGCTTTCTTT; cdr3_aa: CSATDRGNTEAFF; clone_size: NA; v_call: TRBV29-1; j_call: TRBJ1-1; d_call: TRBD1
cdr3_nt: TGTGCCAGCAGCACTTCACCGGGACACGGACATAGCTCTGGAAACACCATATATTTT; cdr3_aa: CASSTSPGHGHSSGNTIYF; clone_size: NA; v_call: TRBV7-9; j_call: TRBJ1-3; d_call: NA
cdr3_nt: TGTGCCAGCAGTTACCTGACAGGGGGCTTGGCAGATACGCAGTATTTT; cdr3_aa: CASSYLTGGLADTQYF; clone_size: NA; v_call: TRBV6-5; j_call: TRBJ2-3; d_call: TRBD1
cdr3_nt: TGTGCCAGTAGACCTCCGAGGACAGGGGGCTTTGGCTACACCTTC; cdr3_aa: CASRPPRTGGFGYTF; clone_size: NA; v_call: TRBV19; j_call: TRBJ1-2; d_call: TRBD1
cdr3_nt: TGTGCCACCAGCAGAGATCGAAGTTTAGCGGGCCGCTCCTACGAGCAGTACTTC; cdr3_aa: CATSRDRSLAGRSYEQYF; clone_size: once; v_call: TRBV15; j_call: TRBJ2-7; d_call: TRBD2
cdr3_nt: TGTGCCAGCAGAGAACCTGGAGGGGCGCGGACTGAAGCTTTCTTT; cdr3_aa: CASREPGGARTEAFF; clone_size: once; v_call: TRBV6-1; j_call: TRBJ1-1; d_call: NA
cdr3_nt: TGCGCCAGCAGCCTAAGGGGTTTGGGCAATCAGCCCCAGCATTTT; cdr3_aa: CASSLRGLGNQPQHF; clone_size: NA; v_call: TRBV5-1; j_call: TRBJ1-5; d_call: NA
cdr3_nt: TGTGCCAGCAGTGAGAGGGGCGCGGGGACTGAAGCTTTCTTT; cdr3_aa: CASSERGAGTEAFF; clone_size: NA; v_call: TRBV2; j_call: TRBJ1-1; d_call: NA
cdr3_nt: TGCGCCAGCAGCTCCCGGGGTCAAGAGACCCAGTACTTC; cdr3_aa: CASSSRGQETQYF; clone_size: once; v_call: TRBV5-1; j_call: TRBJ2-5; d_call: NA